The rows below give T cell receptor beta chains drawn from one sample of a study of CD8+CD57+ T cells in acquired aplastic anemia. From the reads, TCRdb called clonotypes with MiXCR, one entry per CDR3 protein. The sample holds some 160,000 distinct CDR3 sequences, roughly 50% seen once. Sequenced: sorted CD4+, CD8+, or CD8+CD57+ T cells (not recorded which) from PBMCs. The receptors stem from a human donor with aplastic anemia. Both conserved end residues are part of each CDR3. A D gene is named only where the DNA matches it firmly. Only some rows state a clone size, as once, few, many or a class for expanded clones.

d_gene,abundance,j_gene,v_gene,CDR3aa,CDR3nt
-,few,TRBJ2-3,TRBV29-1,CSVRGSTDTQYF,TGCAGCGTTCGGGGAAGCACAGATACGCAGTATTTT
TRBD1,-,TRBJ2-1,TRBV24-1,CATSDRDRVGYNEQFF,TGTGCCACCAGTGACAGGGACAGGGTGGGCTACAATGAGCAGTTCTTC
TRBD1,many,TRBJ1-2,TRBV12-3/TRBV12-4,CASSQWDREEDGYTF,TGTGCCAGCAGTCAATGGGACAGGGAGGAGGACGGCTACACCTTC
TRBD1,few,TRBJ1-6,TRBV25-1,CASSERQGPAPLHF,TGTGCCAGCAGTGAACGACAGGGCCCTGCACCCCTCCACTTT
TRBD1,-,TRBJ2-3,TRBV11-1,CASSPPGQRSTDTQYF,TGTGCCAGCAGCCCCCCGGGACAGAGGTCTACAGATACGCAGTATTTT
-,many,TRBJ2-7,TRBV9,CASSVDEGSYEQYF,TGTGCCAGCAGCGTAGATGAGGGTTCCTACGAGCAGTACTTC
-,many,TRBJ1-1,TRBV5-1,CASSPGLDAFF,TGCGCCAGCAGCCCGGGCCTCGATGCTTTCTTT
-,many,TRBJ2-5,TRBV11-2,CASSPSPGLGETQYF,TGTGCCAGCAGCCCCAGTCCGGGATTAGGGGAGACCCAGTACTTC
-,-,TRBJ2-7,TRBV15,CATSLRQNSYEQYF,TGTGCCACCAGCCTCCGACAGAACTCCTACGAGCAGTACTTC
TRBD2,-,TRBJ2-1,TRBV20-1,CSARDGRLADYNEQFF,TGCAGTGCTAGAGATGGCCGACTAGCGGACTACAATGAGCAGTTCTTC
-,many,TRBJ2-3,TRBV12-3/TRBV12-4,CASNGGRLTQYF,TGTGCCAGCAACGGAGGCAGGTTAACGCAGTATTTT
-,-,TRBJ2-7,TRBV20-1,CSEGPAASYEQYF,TGCAGTGAGGGACCCGCCGCCTCCTACGAGCAGTACTTC
-,-,TRBJ1-3,TRBV30,CAWSDWPRSGNTIYF,TGTGCCTGGAGTGATTGGCCCCGCTCTGGAAACACCATATATTTT
-,many,TRBJ2-3,TRBV12-3/TRBV12-4,CASSLGRGTDTQYF,TGTGCCAGCAGTTTGGGCAGGGGAACAGATACGCAGTATTTT
-,-,TRBJ2-7,TRBV7-2,CASSLVSDGEQYF,TGTGCCAGCAGCTTGGTATCGGACGGCGAGCAGTACTTC
-,-,TRBJ1-2,TRBV7-9,CASTLSGNGYTF,TGTGCCAGCACCTTAAGCGGCAATGGCTACACCTTC
-,-,TRBJ1-5,TRBV20-1,CSALSRNYLEDNQPQHF,TGCAGTGCTCTCTCCCGTAATTATCTGGAGGACAATCAGCCCCAGCATTTT
-,-,TRBJ2-7,TRBV29-1,CSVVGEGTNYEQYF,TGCAGCGTTGTGGGGGAAGGAACAAATTACGAGCAGTACTTC
-,-,TRBJ2-7,TRBV7-2,CASSRQASYEQYF,TGTGCCAGCAGCCGGCAGGCTTCCTACGAGCAGTACTTC
-,few,TRBJ2-2,TRBV25-1,CASSLGAGTGELFF,TGTGCCAGCAGCTTGGGCGCAGGGACCGGGGAGCTGTTTTTT
-,-,TRBJ1-6,TRBV19,CASSIRDGHNSPLHF,TGTGCCAGTAGTATAAGGGACGGACACAATTCACCCCTCCACTTT
-,many,TRBJ2-5,TRBV2,CASSEADGLGETQYF,TGTGCCAGCAGTGAAGCTGACGGTTTAGGAGAGACCCAGTACTTC
TRBD1,-,TRBJ1-6,TRBV20-1,CSAPQGDRNSPLHF,TGCAGTGCCCCACAGGGGGATAGGAATTCACCCCTCCACTTT
-,-,TRBJ1-6,TRBV20-1,CSARAITDQPNSPLHF,TGCAGTGCTAGAGCTATAACAGACCAACCTAATTCACCCCTCCACTTT
-,many,TRBJ2-3,TRBV5-1,CASTQGASSTDTQYF,TGCGCCAGCACCCAAGGGGCGTCTAGCACAGATACGCAGTATTTT
-,-,TRBJ1-2,TRBV30,CAWTGGTAHGYTF,TGTGCCTGGACCGGAGGCACCGCGCATGGCTACACCTTC
-,-,TRBJ2-7,TRBV7-8,CASSFGSNYEQYF,TGTGCCAGCAGTTTTGGCAGTAACTACGAGCAGTACTTC
-,few,TRBJ1-5,TRBV28,CASSDNQPQHF,TGTGCCAGCAGCGACAATCAGCCCCAGCATTTT
TRBD1,-,TRBJ2-1,TRBV9,CASSAGQGANEQFF,TGTGCCAGCAGCGCGGGACAGGGGGCCAATGAGCAGTTCTTC
TRBD1,few,TRBJ2-6,TRBV2,CASRTPTGNVGANVLTF,TGTGCCAGCAGGACTCCGACAGGGAATGTGGGGGCCAACGTCCTGACTTTC
TRBD1,-,TRBJ1-6,TRBV5-1,CASSMPGTGSSYNSPLHF,TGCGCCAGCAGCATGCCCGGGACAGGGAGCTCCTATAATTCACCCCTCCACTTT
-,-,TRBJ1-4,TRBV6-1,CASRPEFNEKLFF,TGTGCCAGCAGGCCCGAATTTAATGAAAAACTGTTTTTT
-,many,TRBJ2-4,TRBV7-6,CASSLRERNIQYF,TGTGCCAGCAGCTTGAGGGAGAGGAACATTCAGTACTTC
TRBD1,-,TRBJ2-3,TRBV5-1,CASSFGRGHTDTQYF,TGCGCCAGCAGCTTTGGAAGGGGGCACACAGATACGCAGTATTTT
TRBD1,many,TRBJ1-2,TRBV9,CASSAETGAYTF,TGTGCCAGCAGCGCCGAGACAGGGGCCTACACCTTC
-,few,TRBJ1-1,TRBV28,CASSLVRWATEAFF,TGTGCCAGCAGTTTGGTTCGGTGGGCCACTGAAGCTTTCTTT
TRBD1,few,TRBJ1-2,TRBV2,CASSGDSDYGYTF,TGTGCCAGCAGTGGGGACAGCGACTATGGCTACACCTTC
TRBD1,-,TRBJ1-5,TRBV7-2,CASSFGTDQPQHF,TGTGCCAGCAGCTTTGGGACAGATCAGCCCCAGCATTTT
TRBD2,-,TRBJ2-3,TRBV20-1,CSATPSRLAGGRSDTQYF,TGCAGTGCTACCCCTTCGCGGCTGGCGGGGGGCAGATCAGATACGCAGTATTTT
-,many,TRBJ2-1,TRBV29-1,CSVEPARGYEQFF,TGCAGCGTTGAGCCGGCCAGGGGATATGAGCAGTTCTTC
-,medium-sized,TRBJ1-5,TRBV24-1,CATSDVDTNQPQHF,TGTGCCACCAGTGATGTCGACACCAATCAGCCCCAGCATTTT
TRBD2,few,TRBJ2-7,TRBV13,CASSLGRGGRDYEQYF,TGTGCCAGCAGCTTAGGCCGAGGCGGGAGAGATTACGAGCAGTACTTC
-,many,TRBJ1-2,TRBV29-1,CSVERIGQSWLTYGYTF,TGCAGCGTTGAACGGATTGGACAATCCTGGTTAACCTATGGCTACACCTTC